What follows are 15 T cell receptor beta chains derived from one specimen sequenced in a study of blood T cell repertoires in COVID-19. TCRdb's copy holds only in-frame clones and misses some; the assay was immunoSEQ multiplex PCR. The repertoire consists of 65,000 to 95,000 clones, with about 73% occurring once and the leading ten covering approximately 5.7%. The specimen was peripheral blood. The receptor source for this set is a man aged 45-65 years with active or convalescent COVID-19.

CDR3 DNA: TGTGCCAGCAGTGGGTCGGCCGGGACAGGCCCCCTTGGCTACACCTTC. Translated: CASSGSAGTGPLGYTF. J is TRBJ1-2 and V is TRBV25-1; TRBD1 matches at 8 bases. Trimming cost V 4 bases and J 7 bases; bases outside gene matches: 14. CDR1 MGHDK and CDR2 SYGVNS come from the germline V gene. There are 16 residues in the CDR3.

This chain joins TRBV5-1 and TRBJ2-1; D is uncertain. The V end lost 3 bases, the J end lost 10 bases, and 8 bases lay between the germline ends. The V gene's germline CDR1 is SGHRS and CDR2 YFSETQ. The CDR3 covers 11 residues. CDR3 coding DNA: TGCGCCAGCAGCTGGGCCTCAGAGCAGTTCTTC. Translation: CASSWASEQFF.

The V call is TRBV5-4, the J call TRBJ1-2, with 9 bases lining up with TRBD1. Germline assignment: CDR1 SGHNT and CDR2 YYREEE (reference sequence). The junction had 9 bases not matched to a gene; V was cut back by 2 bases and J by 4 bases. This CDR3 region has 16 residues. This CDR3 reads CASSFSGGQGSYGYTF. CDR3 coding DNA: TGTGCCAGCAGCTTCAGTGGTGGACAGGGGTCCTATGGCTACACCTTC.

The sample holds many counts of this clone. The DNA of the CDR3 is TGTGCCAGCAGTGATAGGACAGCCACCTACGAGCAGTACTTC. Its translation is CASSDRTATYEQYF. The rearrangement uses TRBV2 and TRBJ2-7; D may be TRBD1 (6 bases). This CDR3 is built from 14 residues. Germline V gene lookup returns CDR1 SNHLY and CDR2 FYNNEI. V lost 3 bases, J lost 2 bases, and 11 bases lay in between.

The chain links TRBV19 to TRBJ2-1, with 11 bases fitting TRBD2. V was pared by 6 bases and J by 4 bases, with 5 bases of the junction left unmatched. The germline gives CDR1 LNHDA, CDR2 SQIVND (reference sequence). This CDR3 is 15 amino acids long. CDR3: CASSPLAGEYNEQFF. CDR3 in DNA: TGTGCCAGTAGCCCACTAGCGGGGGAATACAATGAGCAGTTCTTC.

V is TRBV6-5 and J is TRBJ1-1, with 10 bases aligning to TRBD1. The CDR3 is made up of 14 amino acids. Germline CDR1 MNHEY, CDR2 SVGAGI. J lost 11 bases, V lost 6 bases, and 12 bases had no gene match. Here the CDR3 reads CASSPRDRGWEAFF. CDR3 nucleotides: TGTGCCAGCAGCCCCCGGGACAGGGGCTGGGAGGCTTTCTTT.

The chain is built from TRBV6-5 and TRBJ2-7; possible D gene TRBD1, 8 bases. CDR1 MNHEY and CDR2 SVGAGI come from the germline V gene. V lost 6 bases and J 6 bases, leaving 12 bases between the germline ends. The CDR3 totals 12 residues. As DNA, the CDR3 is TGTGCCAGCAGGACAGGGGAGGGCGAGCAGTACTTC. Protein product: CASRTGEGEQYF.

J is TRBJ1-2 and V is TRBV5-4, with 11 bases aligning to TRBD1. The CDR3 totals 14 residues. The ends lost 2 bases at V and 8 bases at J; junction bases unmatched: 5. CDR1 is SGHNT, CDR2 YYREEE, per germline (reference sequence). Written as DNA, the CDR3 is TGTGCCAGCAGCTTAGGAGGGACAGGGGGAGGCTACACCTTC. Amino acid sequence: CASSLGGTGGGYTF.

The chain has TRBV30 and TRBJ2-3, with D tentatively TRBD1 (6 bases). V was shortened by 0 bases and J by 5 bases, with 15 bases between the two germline ends. The CDR3 consists of 15 residues. Germline V gene data show CDR1 as GTSNPN and CDR2 as SVGIG (reference sequence). The CDR3 loop reads CAWSVLGRGKDTQYF. The CDR3 DNA follows: TGTGCCTGGAGTGTCCTTGGTAGGGGGAAAGATACGCAGTATTTT.

The rearrangement joins TRBV7-2 to TRBJ1-2, with 7 nucleotides matching TRBD1. Trimming cost V 3 bases and J 4 bases; bases outside gene matches: 5. Germline-derived CDR1 and CDR2 are SGHTA and FQGNSA. CDR3 size: 14 residues. Here the CDR3 reads CASSFWQGGYGYTF. The DNA for the CDR3 is TGTGCCAGCAGCTTTTGGCAGGGGGGCTATGGCTACACCTTC.

This clone was detected only a few times. The gene calls are TRBV7-8 and TRBJ1-1, with TRBD1 matching over 7 bases. This CDR3 spans 13 amino acids. J was trimmed by 3 bases and V by 6 bases; bases with no gene match: 4. Germline V gene data show CDR1 as SGHVS and CDR2 as FQNEAQ. This CDR3 is CASSQQGYTEAFF. The CDR3 coding sequence is TGTGCCAGCAGTCAACAGGGGTACACTGAAGCTTTCTTT.

The rearrangement joins TRBV29-1 to TRBJ1-2; D ambiguous. Germline values: CDR1 SQVTM, CDR2 ANQGSEA. The CDR3 sequence is 11 residues long. Trimming took off 0 bases at V and 8 bases at J, with 7 bases between the two ends. The CDR3 loop reads CSVEEREGYTF. The CDR3 region has the DNA TGCAGCGTTGAAGAGAGAGAAGGCTACACCTTC.

This clone was seen just once. V and J are TRBV5-4 and TRBJ2-7; possibly TRBD2 for D (6 bases). The CDR3 is 15 amino acids. The V end was cut by 2 bases, the J end by 4 bases, with 16 bases between. The V gene's germline CDR1 is SGHNT and CDR2 YYREEE (reference sequence). This CDR3 is CASSFGRGTSYEQYF. In DNA form, the CDR3 reads TGTGCCAGCAGCTTTGGGCGGGGAACGTCGTACGAGCAGTACTTC.

This chain connects TRBV4-1 to TRBJ1-4, with 8 bases fitting TRBD1. Germline values: CDR1 MGHRA, CDR2 YSYEKL. V shed 1 base and J 6 bases; nucleotides not matched to a gene: 4. The CDR3 extends over 15 amino acids. This CDR3 is CASSQGGQGHEKLFF. The CDR3 bases are TGCGCCAGCAGCCAAGGAGGACAGGGCCATGAAAAACTGTTTTTT.

This rearrangement joins TRBV12-5 to TRBJ2-5, with 9 bases that match TRBD2. The length of the CDR3 is 15 residues. The junction had 10 bases not matched to a gene; V was cut back by 6 bases and J by 5 bases. Germline V lookup: CDR1 LGHNT, CDR2 FRNRAP. The CDR3 nucleotides are TGTGCTAGTGGCCCGACTAGCGGCTTGGGGGAGACCCAGTACTTC. Its translation: CASGPTSGLGETQYF.